A selection of T cell receptor beta chains follows, all from one sample in a study of graft-versus-host responses after intestinal transplantation. The method was immunoSEQ multiplex PCR; TCRdb's version includes in-frame clones alone and lacks a portion of them. In the table there are roughly 89,000 clones, 92% of which are singletons. The antigens these receptors bind are not known. The sequencing used unstimulated CD4+ T cells sorted from spleen or lymph node cells, collected before intestinal transplant. These TCRs come from a human donor who received an intestinal transplant. Each CDR3 is given with its conserved first and last residue. A D gene is named only where the DNA matches it firmly. Only some rows state a clone size, as once, few, many or a class for expanded clones.

cdr3_nt: TGTGCCAGCAGCCAACTGGACAGGGGCTACGAGCAGTACTTC
cdr3_aa: CASSQLDRGYEQYF
clone_size: NA
d_call: TRBD1
v_call: TRBV14
j_call: TRBJ2-7

cdr3_nt: TGTGCCAGTAGTCCCCAGGGTGGTAGCGGACCTTACAATGAGCAGTTCTTC
cdr3_aa: CASSPQGGSGPYNEQFF
clone_size: NA
d_call: NA
v_call: TRBV19
j_call: TRBJ2-1

cdr3_nt: TGTGCCAGTAGTACAAGACTAGCGGGGGTCAATGAGCAGTTCTTC
cdr3_aa: CASSTRLAGVNEQFF
clone_size: NA
d_call: TRBD2
v_call: TRBV19
j_call: TRBJ2-1

cdr3_nt: TGCGCCAGCAGCCCCCAGGGGGCTACCTTCTCCTACAATGAGCAGTTCTTC
cdr3_aa: CASSPQGATFSYNEQFF
clone_size: NA
d_call: TRBD1
v_call: TRBV5-1
j_call: TRBJ2-1

cdr3_nt: TGTGCCAGCTCACCCAGGGGTCCCCCCACAGATACGCAGTATTTT
cdr3_aa: CASSPRGPPTDTQYF
clone_size: NA
d_call: NA
v_call: TRBV18
j_call: TRBJ2-3

cdr3_nt: TGTGCCAGCAGTGCAAACCCCCGGGACAGGGGGCCTGCAACTAATGAAAAACTGTTTTTT
cdr3_aa: CASSANPRDRGPATNEKLFF
clone_size: NA
d_call: TRBD1
v_call: TRBV6-1
j_call: TRBJ1-4

cdr3_nt: TGCGCCAGCAGCCCATATACCGGGACAGGAGACATGAACACTGAAGCTTTCTTT
cdr3_aa: CASSPYTGTGDMNTEAFF
clone_size: NA
d_call: TRBD1
v_call: TRBV4-1
j_call: TRBJ1-1

cdr3_nt: TGTGCCAGCAGCCCGAGTACCGGGAGGGGAGATACGCAGTATTTT
cdr3_aa: CASSPSTGRGDTQYF
clone_size: NA
d_call: TRBD2
v_call: TRBV7-9
j_call: TRBJ2-3

cdr3_nt: TGTGCCAGTAGTCCACTTAATTCACCCCTCCACTTT
cdr3_aa: CASSPLNSPLHF
clone_size: NA
d_call: NA
v_call: TRBV19
j_call: TRBJ1-6

cdr3_nt: TGTGCCAGCAGAAAGGGACAGGGAAATCAGCCCCAGCATTTT
cdr3_aa: CASRKGQGNQPQHF
clone_size: NA
d_call: TRBD1
v_call: TRBV6-5
j_call: TRBJ1-5

cdr3_nt: TGTGCCAGCAGCTTACACAGGGGCAATCAGCCCCAGCATTTT
cdr3_aa: CASSLHRGNQPQHF
clone_size: NA
d_call: NA
v_call: TRBV11-2
j_call: TRBJ1-5

cdr3_nt: TGTGCCACCCGGGACAGGGCCTACGAGCAGTACTTC
cdr3_aa: CATRDRAYEQYF
clone_size: NA
d_call: TRBD1
v_call: TRBV2
j_call: TRBJ2-7

cdr3_nt: TGTGCCAGCAGCCAGGACAGGGGAGTTTTTAACTATGGCTACACCTTC
cdr3_aa: CASSQDRGVFNYGYTF
clone_size: NA
d_call: TRBD1
v_call: TRBV27
j_call: TRBJ1-2

cdr3_nt: TGTGCCAGCAGTGAACTGAGGACAGGGTTACGTGAGCAGTACTTC
cdr3_aa: CASSELRTGLREQYF
clone_size: NA
d_call: TRBD1
v_call: TRBV2
j_call: TRBJ2-7

cdr3_nt: TGCGCCAGCAGCCAAGGAATGTTCCTTCGGAGGGAACGCCGGGACGAGCAGTACTTC
cdr3_aa: CASSQGMFLRRERRDEQYF
clone_size: NA
d_call: NA
v_call: TRBV4-1
j_call: TRBJ2-7

cdr3_nt: TGTGCCAGCAACGTAGGGGGTCCTAACTATGGCTACACCTTC
cdr3_aa: CASNVGGPNYGYTF
clone_size: NA
d_call: NA
v_call: TRBV28
j_call: TRBJ1-2

cdr3_nt: TGTGCCAGCAGCCCTACAGGGTTTGGGGGAGAGACCCAGTACTTC
cdr3_aa: CASSPTGFGGETQYF
clone_size: NA
d_call: NA
v_call: TRBV7-7
j_call: TRBJ2-5

cdr3_nt: TGCGCCAGCAGTCCGGGACTAGCGGCAAGCACAGATACGCAGTATTTT
cdr3_aa: CASSPGLAASTDTQYF
clone_size: NA
d_call: TRBD2
v_call: TRBV10-1
j_call: TRBJ2-3

cdr3_nt: TGTGCCAGCAGTCGACGGACTAGCGGGAGAACAGATACGCAGTATTTT
cdr3_aa: CASSRRTSGRTDTQYF
clone_size: NA
d_call: TRBD2
v_call: TRBV28
j_call: TRBJ2-3

cdr3_nt: TGTGCCAGTATCTCCCATTCGACAGGAAGTACTGAAGCTTTCTTT
cdr3_aa: CASISHSTGSTEAFF
clone_size: NA
d_call: NA
v_call: TRBV19
j_call: TRBJ1-1

cdr3_nt: TGCGCCAGCAGCCAAGATGGGCGGGGTAATGAGCAGTTCTTC
cdr3_aa: CASSQDGRGNEQFF
clone_size: NA
d_call: NA
v_call: TRBV4-1
j_call: TRBJ2-1

cdr3_nt: TGTGCTAGTGGTTTTTCCGGGAGTGATGAGCAGTTCTTC
cdr3_aa: CASGFSGSDEQFF
clone_size: NA
d_call: NA
v_call: TRBV12-5
j_call: TRBJ2-1

cdr3_nt: TGTGCCAGCAGCTTATCCCGGACCCGAGCGGGAGACACCATATATTTT
cdr3_aa: CASSLSRTRAGDTIYF
clone_size: few
d_call: NA
v_call: TRBV7-8
j_call: TRBJ1-3

cdr3_nt: TGTGCCAGCTCACCGGGACAGGGCACAGGAGGCTACACCTTC
cdr3_aa: CASSPGQGTGGYTF
clone_size: NA
d_call: TRBD1
v_call: TRBV18
j_call: TRBJ1-2

cdr3_nt: TGTGCTAGTGGACAGGGGTATAATTCACCCCTCCACTTT
cdr3_aa: CASGQGYNSPLHF
clone_size: NA
d_call: TRBD1
v_call: TRBV12-5
j_call: TRBJ1-6

cdr3_nt: TGTGCCAGCAGCTTACAGGTCTACTCTGGGGCCAACGTCCTGACTTTC
cdr3_aa: CASSLQVYSGANVLTF
clone_size: NA
d_call: NA
v_call: TRBV7-2
j_call: TRBJ2-6

cdr3_nt: TGTGCCAGTAGACTAGCGGGAGGTTGGGGCACAGATACGCAGTATTTT
cdr3_aa: CASRLAGGWGTDTQYF
clone_size: NA
d_call: TRBD2
v_call: TRBV19
j_call: TRBJ2-3

cdr3_nt: TGTGCCAGCAGTTACCTCTGGGGGGCCCTCCACTTT
cdr3_aa: CASSYLWGALHF
clone_size: NA
d_call: NA
v_call: TRBV6-5
j_call: TRBJ1-6

cdr3_nt: TGTGCCAGTAAGGCCGGGACAGGGGAGACTGAAGCTTTCTTT
cdr3_aa: CASKAGTGETEAFF
clone_size: once
d_call: TRBD1
v_call: TRBV19
j_call: TRBJ1-1

cdr3_nt: TGCAGCGTTACTCGGAGGGCTGGAAACACCATATATTTT
cdr3_aa: CSVTRRAGNTIYF
clone_size: once
d_call: NA
v_call: TRBV29-1
j_call: TRBJ1-3

cdr3_nt: TGTGCCAGCAGCTTAGTACTAGCGGGGGGGCAAGAGACCCAGTACTTC
cdr3_aa: CASSLVLAGGQETQYF
clone_size: NA
d_call: TRBD2
v_call: TRBV7-2
j_call: TRBJ2-5

cdr3_nt: TGCAGCGTGAAGGGACAACCCACCTACGAGCAGTACTTC
cdr3_aa: CSVKGQPTYEQYF
clone_size: NA
d_call: NA
v_call: TRBV29-1
j_call: TRBJ2-7

cdr3_nt: TGTGCCAGCAGCGTTTCTCCTAGCGGGGTTGAGACCCAGTACTTC
cdr3_aa: CASSVSPSGVETQYF
clone_size: NA
d_call: TRBD2
v_call: TRBV9
j_call: TRBJ2-5

cdr3_nt: TGCGCCAGCAGTCCGACAGGGGGCTACTACAATGAGCAGTTCTTC
cdr3_aa: CASSPTGGYYNEQFF
clone_size: NA
d_call: TRBD1
v_call: TRBV10-1
j_call: TRBJ2-1

cdr3_nt: TGTGCCATCAGGGACCGGGACAGGGGGAACTATGGCTACACCTTC
cdr3_aa: CAIRDRDRGNYGYTF
clone_size: NA
d_call: TRBD1
v_call: TRBV10-3
j_call: TRBJ1-2

cdr3_nt: TGTGCCAGCAGGAACTCTCAAACGTATGGCTACACCTTC
cdr3_aa: CASRNSQTYGYTF
clone_size: NA
d_call: NA
v_call: TRBV6-5
j_call: TRBJ1-2

cdr3_nt: TGTGCCAGCAGTGTCACAGACTATGGCTACACCTTC
cdr3_aa: CASSVTDYGYTF
clone_size: NA
d_call: NA
v_call: TRBV2
j_call: TRBJ1-2

cdr3_nt: TGTGCCAGTAGTCTCTCAGGGGCAGTAGGTAATGAAAAACTGTTTTTT
cdr3_aa: CASSLSGAVGNEKLFF
clone_size: NA
d_call: NA
v_call: TRBV19
j_call: TRBJ1-4

cdr3_nt: TGTGCCAGCAGTTACTCCCGTGGGAGGGATCATGGCTACACCTTC
cdr3_aa: CASSYSRGRDHGYTF
clone_size: NA
d_call: NA
v_call: TRBV6-5
j_call: TRBJ1-2

cdr3_nt: TGTGCCAGCAGTGAAGGGGGGGGGAACTACGAGCAGTACTTC
cdr3_aa: CASSEGGGNYEQYF
clone_size: NA
d_call: TRBD2
v_call: TRBV6-1
j_call: TRBJ2-7